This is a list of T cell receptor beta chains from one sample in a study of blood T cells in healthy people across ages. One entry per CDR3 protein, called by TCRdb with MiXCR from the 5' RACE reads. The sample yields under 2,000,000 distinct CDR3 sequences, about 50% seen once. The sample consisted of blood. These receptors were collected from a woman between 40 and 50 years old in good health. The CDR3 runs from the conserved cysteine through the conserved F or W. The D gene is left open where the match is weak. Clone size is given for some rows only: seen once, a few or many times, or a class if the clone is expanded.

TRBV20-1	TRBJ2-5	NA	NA	TGCAGTGCTAGTGCGAGGTATCAAGAGACCCAGTACTTC	CSASARYQETQYF
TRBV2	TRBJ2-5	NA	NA	TGTGCCAGCAGCGAGAGGAACAGCCAAGAGACCCAGTACTTC	CASSERNSQETQYF
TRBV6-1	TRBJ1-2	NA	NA	TGTGCCACCTTTATACCCGGGGACTATGGCTACACCTTC	CATFIPGDYGYTF
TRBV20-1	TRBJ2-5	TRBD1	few	TGCAGTGCCTTAACTCAGACAGGGCAAGAGACCCAGTACTTC	CSALTQTGQETQYF
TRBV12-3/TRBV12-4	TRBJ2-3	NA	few	TGTGCCAGCAGTTTAGCGAGAGGCGGCTCAGATACGCAGTATTTT	CASSLARGGSDTQYF
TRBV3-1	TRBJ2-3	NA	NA	TGTGCCAGCAGCGGTAGTTCAGAGGGGCTCACAGATACGCAGTATTTT	CASSGSSEGLTDTQYF
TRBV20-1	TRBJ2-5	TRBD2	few	TGCAGTGCCAGCCCACTAGCGGTCCAAGAGACCCAGTACTTC	CSASPLAVQETQYF
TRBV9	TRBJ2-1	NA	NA	TGTGCCAGCAGCGTAGATGACGGGAGTTACAATGAGCAGTTCTTC	CASSVDDGSYNEQFF
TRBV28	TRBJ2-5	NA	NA	TGTGCCAGCAGGCCGGGACAAACTGACGTGGAGACCCAGTACTTC	CASRPGQTDVETQYF
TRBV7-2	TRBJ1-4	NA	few	TGTGCCAGCAGCTTCTCCCTGGACGGCGAAAAACTGTTTTTT	CASSFSLDGEKLFF
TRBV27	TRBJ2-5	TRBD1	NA	TGTGCCAGCAGTTCACGGACAGGGGAGTACCAAGAGACCCAGTACTTC	CASSSRTGEYQETQYF
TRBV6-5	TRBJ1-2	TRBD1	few	TGTGCCAGCAGTTACGGGACAGGGACGGGAAGCCCCTATGGCTACACCTTC	CASSYGTGTGSPYGYTF